A selection of T cell receptor beta chains follows, all from one sample in a study of T cells in Graves' hyperthyroidism and ophthalmopathy. TCRdb reprocessed the multiplex PCR reads via MiXCR and lists one record per CDR3 protein. The sample has 300,000 to 450,000 distinct CDR3 sequences, roughly 15% seen once. Sequenced input: blood. These receptors all stem from a woman in her twenties or thirties with Graves' hyperthyroidism that later progressed to Graves' ophthalmopathy. The CDR3 runs from the conserved cysteine through the conserved F or W. Each record gives: V gene, J gene, D gene, clone size, CDR3 DNA, CDR3 protein. The D gene is left open where the match is weak. The size field is filled for only some rows; it gives once, few, many or a size class.

V: TRBV28; J: TRBJ2-3; D: TRBD2; size: many; DNA: TGTGCCAGCAGTTTCGGACTAGCGGAGATCACAGATACGCAGTATTTT; CDR3: CASSFGLAEITDTQYF
V: TRBV27; J: TRBJ1-1; D: -; size: few; DNA: TGTGCCAGCAGTTTATTGGGGGCGATGCCTGAAGCTTTCTTT; CDR3: CASSLLGAMPEAFF
V: TRBV13; J: TRBJ1-1; D: -; size: -; DNA: TGTGCCAGCGGCCAGACGGGGAACACTGAAGCTTTCTTT; CDR3: CASGQTGNTEAFF
V: TRBV29-1; J: TRBJ2-5; D: -; size: many; DNA: TGCAGCTTTAGGGACGCGGTAATGGAACAAGAGACCCAGTACTTC; CDR3: CSFRDAVMEQETQYF
V: TRBV3-1; J: TRBJ2-7; D: TRBD2; size: many; DNA: TGTGCCAGCAGCCTCGGACTAGCGGTACATTCCTACGAGCAGTACTTC; CDR3: CASSLGLAVHSYEQYF
V: TRBV5-1; J: TRBJ1-1; D: -; size: many; DNA: TGCGCCAGCAGCTTGGAATGGGACATGAACACTGAAGCTTTCTTT; CDR3: CASSLEWDMNTEAFF
V: TRBV28; J: TRBJ1-3; D: -; size: many; DNA: TGTGCCAGCAGTTTAAGTAGCCCGACCTCTGGAAACACCATATATTTT; CDR3: CASSLSSPTSGNTIYF
V: TRBV29-1; J: TRBJ1-2; D: -; size: -; DNA: TGCAGCGTTGGGGGTTCGTGGGGTGATTATGGCTACACCTTC; CDR3: CSVGGSWGDYGYTF
V: TRBV20-1; J: TRBJ2-7; D: TRBD2; size: few; DNA: TGCAGTGCTAGAGATGGGGGTGGACTAGCGGGGGGACCATGGTACCAGCAGTACTTC; CDR3: CSARDGGGLAGGPWYQQYF
V: TRBV6-1; J: TRBJ1-2; D: -; size: many; DNA: TGTGCCAGCACGGATCACACAGGGTCTGGCTACACCTTC; CDR3: CASTDHTGSGYTF
V: TRBV12-3/TRBV12-4; J: TRBJ2-7; D: -; size: many; DNA: TGTGCCAGCAGCCACGGATACGAGCAGTACTTC; CDR3: CASSHGYEQYF
V: TRBV6-1; J: TRBJ2-6; D: -; size: few; DNA: TGTGCCAGCAGTGACAGGGTCTCTGGGGCCAACGTCCTGACTTTC; CDR3: CASSDRVSGANVLTF
V: TRBV4-2; J: TRBJ1-1; D: TRBD1; size: many; DNA: TGTGCCAGCAGCCAAGTGGGGCCGGACAGGGCGAACACTGAAGCTTTCTTT; CDR3: CASSQVGPDRANTEAFF
V: TRBV6-1; J: TRBJ2-7; D: -; size: few; DNA: TGTGCCAGCAGTGCGGACAGAGCGAGCGAGCAGTACTTC; CDR3: CASSADRASEQYF
V: TRBV9; J: TRBJ2-2; D: -; size: few; DNA: TGTGCCAGCAGCGTCCAGAATAAGGGGCTTAACGGGGAGCTGTTTTTT; CDR3: CASSVQNKGLNGELFF
V: TRBV11-2; J: TRBJ2-3; D: TRBD1; size: -; DNA: TGTGCCAGCAGCGAGTCCGGGACAGGGAGGAAAGATACGCAGTATTTT; CDR3: CASSESGTGRKDTQYF
V: TRBV20-1; J: TRBJ2-7; D: -; size: few; DNA: TGCAGTGCTAGGGAATCCGGGCGAGAATGGGAAACCTACGAGCAGTACTTC; CDR3: CSARESGREWETYEQYF
V: TRBV28; J: TRBJ1-5; D: -; size: many; DNA: TGTGCCAGCAGAAGGAGGTGGGGGGCGAAGGTCAATCAGCCCCAGCATTTT; CDR3: CASRRRWGAKVNQPQHF
V: TRBV19; J: TRBJ2-1; D: TRBD1; size: many; DNA: TGTGCCAGTAGCCTAAGGGACAGGGGAAGCAATGAGCAGTTCTTC; CDR3: CASSLRDRGSNEQFF
V: TRBV30; J: TRBJ2-3; D: -; size: few; DNA: TGTGCCTGGAGTGTCGGGACAGATACGCAGTATTTT; CDR3: CAWSVGTDTQYF
V: TRBV28; J: TRBJ1-2; D: -; size: many; DNA: TGTGCCAGCAGCGTGACAGTAGTTAACTATGGCTACACCTTC; CDR3: CASSVTVVNYGYTF
V: TRBV6-1; J: TRBJ2-5; D: TRBD2; size: many; DNA: TGTGCCAGCAGCCACGAGGCGGGGGGGCGAAAAGAGACCCAGTACTTC; CDR3: CASSHEAGGRKETQYF
V: TRBV11-2; J: TRBJ1-2; D: TRBD1; size: many; DNA: TGTGCCAGCAGCCAGATACACCGGGACAGGGGTCGCCATGGCTACACCTTC; CDR3: CASSQIHRDRGRHGYTF
V: TRBV5-5; J: TRBJ1-4; D: -; size: many; DNA: TGTGCCAGCAGCTTGGATTATGGGAAACTGTTTTTT; CDR3: CASSLDYGKLFF
V: TRBV2; J: TRBJ2-2; D: -; size: many; DNA: TGTGCCAGCAGACTGCAGGGGATGCCCGGGGAGCTGTTTTTT; CDR3: CASRLQGMPGELFF
V: TRBV20-1; J: TRBJ2-7; D: TRBD2; size: many; DNA: TGCAGTGCTAGAAAGAGCACTAGCGGGGGGTTAAACGAGCAGTACTTC; CDR3: CSARKSTSGGLNEQYF
V: TRBV6-5; J: TRBJ1-2; D: TRBD1; size: many; DNA: TGTGCCAGCAGTTACGGCGAGGACAGGGTTCATGGCTACACCTTC; CDR3: CASSYGEDRVHGYTF
V: TRBV7-9; J: TRBJ2-7; D: -; size: many; DNA: TGTGCCAGCAGCTCCTCCGGTATTCCCTACGAGCAGTACTTC; CDR3: CASSSSGIPYEQYF
V: TRBV5-6; J: TRBJ1-5; D: TRBD1; size: -; DNA: TGTGCCAGCAGCTTGACCATAACAGGGGGCCCTCAGCCCCAGCATTTT; CDR3: CASSLTITGGPQPQHF
V: TRBV2; J: TRBJ2-1; D: -; size: few; DNA: TGTGCCAGCATCTCAACGGGCCTCTCCTACGATGAGCAGTTCTTC; CDR3: CASISTGLSYDEQFF
V: TRBV6-2/TRBV6-3; J: TRBJ2-7; D: -; size: many; DNA: TGTGCCAGCAGTTACTCGACCCAAGCCGAGCAGTACTTC; CDR3: CASSYSTQAEQYF
V: TRBV27; J: TRBJ2-3; D: TRBD2; size: few; DNA: TGTGCCAGCCGGGACTACCTAAGCACAGATACGCAGTATTTT; CDR3: CASRDYLSTDTQYF
V: TRBV27; J: TRBJ2-5; D: TRBD2; size: few; DNA: TGTGCCAGCAGTTTACTAGCGGGAGTTGAGACCCAGTACTTC; CDR3: CASSLLAGVETQYF
V: TRBV5-1; J: TRBJ1-3; D: -; size: -; DNA: TGCGCCAGCAGCTTGGAAGGGCCTGGAAACACCATATATTTT; CDR3: CASSLEGPGNTIYF
V: TRBV7-9; J: TRBJ2-1; D: -; size: once; DNA: TGTGCCAGCAGCCCCAAGGCCAGGGTGGACTCCTACAATGAGCAGTTCTTC; CDR3: CASSPKARVDSYNEQFF
V: TRBV28; J: TRBJ2-1; D: TRBD2; size: large; DNA: TGTGCCAGCAGTCTTGATCCGGGACTAGCCCATGATGAGCAGTTCTTC; CDR3: CASSLDPGLAHDEQFF
V: TRBV28; J: TRBJ2-2; D: -; size: many; DNA: TGTGCCAGCAGGCGGCTTACAGGATTTGCCGGGGAGCTGTTTTTT; CDR3: CASRRLTGFAGELFF
V: TRBV3-1; J: TRBJ1-1; D: -; size: few; DNA: TGTGCCAGCAGCCAAGATTGGTCTATAGCCTCAATGAACACTGAAGCTTTCTTT; CDR3: CASSQDWSIASMNTEAFF
V: TRBV13; J: TRBJ1-2; D: -; size: -; DNA: TGTGCCAGCAGCTTAGATAAGTTAGGCACCCGAGAGGGCTACACCTTC; CDR3: CASSLDKLGTREGYTF
V: TRBV28; J: TRBJ2-1; D: -; size: many; DNA: TGTGCCAGCAGTTTAGGGCAGGTGGATGAGCAGTTCTTC; CDR3: CASSLGQVDEQFF
V: TRBV4-1; J: TRBJ1-2; D: -; size: few; DNA: TGCGCCAGCAGTCAACCGAAGGTGTCTAACTATGGCTACACCTTC; CDR3: CASSQPKVSNYGYTF
V: TRBV20-1; J: TRBJ2-1; D: -; size: many; DNA: TGCAGTGCTAGAAGGGGGATCGATGAGCAGTTCTTC; CDR3: CSARRGIDEQFF
V: TRBV6-1; J: TRBJ2-2; D: -; size: many; DNA: TGTGCCAGCAGCCTCTCTTCGCACACCGGGGAGCTGTTTTTT; CDR3: CASSLSSHTGELFF
V: TRBV20-1; J: TRBJ1-6; D: -; size: many; DNA: TGCAGTGCCCTTAATTGGGGGCGCGGAAATTCACCCCTCCACTTT; CDR3: CSALNWGRGNSPLHF
V: TRBV9; J: TRBJ1-1; D: TRBD1; size: -; DNA: TGTGCCAGCAGCCCCTCGACAGGGAAAGGAACTGAAGCTTTCTTT; CDR3: CASSPSTGKGTEAFF
V: TRBV11-2; J: TRBJ2-3; D: TRBD2; size: many; DNA: TGTGCCAGCAGCCCGGGACTAGCGGGAGTAGGGGGAGATACGCAGTATTTT; CDR3: CASSPGLAGVGGDTQYF
V: TRBV7-9; J: TRBJ2-4; D: -; size: -; DNA: TGTGCCAGCAGCTTAAGCGGAGAGAACATTCAGTACTTC; CDR3: CASSLSGENIQYF
V: TRBV28; J: TRBJ2-7; D: TRBD2; size: many; DNA: TGTGCCAGCAGCGTGACTAGCGGGGTTTACGAGCAGTACTTC; CDR3: CASSVTSGVYEQYF
V: TRBV11-3; J: TRBJ1-1; D: -; size: -; DNA: TGTGCCAGCAGCTTTTGGGGGGCGGGAAACACTGAAGCTTTCTTT; CDR3: CASSFWGAGNTEAFF
V: TRBV20-1; J: TRBJ1-2; D: TRBD1; size: -; DNA: TGCGGTGCTAGACGAGACAGGGACAACTATGGCTACACCTTC; CDR3: CGARRDRDNYGYTF
V: TRBV24-1; J: TRBJ1-6; D: TRBD1; size: few; DNA: TGTGCCACCAGTGATAAGACAGGGCCCGTTTATAATTCACCCCTCCACTTT; CDR3: CATSDKTGPVYNSPLHF
V: TRBV5-8; J: TRBJ2-7; D: TRBD2; size: -; DNA: TGTGCCAGCAGTGACGCCCCGAGTAGCGGGGTCTACGAGCAGTACTTC; CDR3: CASSDAPSSGVYEQYF
V: TRBV2; J: TRBJ1-2; D: TRBD1; size: -; DNA: TGTGCCAGGAGTCCGGGACAGGGGACCTCTGGCTATGGCTACACCTTC; CDR3: CARSPGQGTSGYGYTF
V: TRBV27; J: TRBJ2-7; D: TRBD1; size: many; DNA: TGTGCCAGCAACCCCAGCGGACAGGGATATTACGAGCAGTACTTC; CDR3: CASNPSGQGYYEQYF
V: TRBV6-1; J: TRBJ2-7; D: -; size: -; DNA: TGTGCCAGCAGTGAACTCTCGGCGGGGTCCGAGCAGTACTTC; CDR3: CASSELSAGSEQYF
V: TRBV24-1; J: TRBJ2-1; D: -; size: few; DNA: TGTGCCACCAGTGATTTGGAGACAGGTAACAATGAGCAGTTCTTC; CDR3: CATSDLETGNNEQFF
V: TRBV3-1; J: TRBJ2-1; D: -; size: many; DNA: TGTGCCAGCAGCCAAGTAGGGTCCTACAATGAGCAGTTCTTC; CDR3: CASSQVGSYNEQFF
V: TRBV7-2; J: TRBJ2-5; D: -; size: -; DNA: TGTGCCAGCAGTAAACCCGGGGGACAAGAGACCCAGTACTTC; CDR3: CASSKPGGQETQYF
V: TRBV4-1; J: TRBJ2-3; D: TRBD2; size: -; DNA: TGCGCCAGCAGCCAAGGTCTACTAGCGGGAAGGTCCACCACAGATACGCAGTATTTT; CDR3: CASSQGLLAGRSTTDTQYF